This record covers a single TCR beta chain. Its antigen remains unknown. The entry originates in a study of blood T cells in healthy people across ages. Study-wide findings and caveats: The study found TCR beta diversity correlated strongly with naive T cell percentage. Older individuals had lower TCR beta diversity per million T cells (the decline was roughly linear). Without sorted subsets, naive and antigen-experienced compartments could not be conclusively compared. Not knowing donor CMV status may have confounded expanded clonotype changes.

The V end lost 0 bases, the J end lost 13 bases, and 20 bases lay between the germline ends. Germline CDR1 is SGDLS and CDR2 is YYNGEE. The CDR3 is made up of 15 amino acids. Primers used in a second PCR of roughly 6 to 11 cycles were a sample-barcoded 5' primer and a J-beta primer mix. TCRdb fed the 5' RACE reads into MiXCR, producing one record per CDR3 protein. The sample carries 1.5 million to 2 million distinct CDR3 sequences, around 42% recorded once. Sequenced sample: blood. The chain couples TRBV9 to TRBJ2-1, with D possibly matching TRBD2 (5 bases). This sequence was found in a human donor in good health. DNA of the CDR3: TGTGCCAGCAGCGTAGCGGCGGGCCTCGTAGAGACCCAGTTCTTC. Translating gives CASSVAAGLVETQFF.